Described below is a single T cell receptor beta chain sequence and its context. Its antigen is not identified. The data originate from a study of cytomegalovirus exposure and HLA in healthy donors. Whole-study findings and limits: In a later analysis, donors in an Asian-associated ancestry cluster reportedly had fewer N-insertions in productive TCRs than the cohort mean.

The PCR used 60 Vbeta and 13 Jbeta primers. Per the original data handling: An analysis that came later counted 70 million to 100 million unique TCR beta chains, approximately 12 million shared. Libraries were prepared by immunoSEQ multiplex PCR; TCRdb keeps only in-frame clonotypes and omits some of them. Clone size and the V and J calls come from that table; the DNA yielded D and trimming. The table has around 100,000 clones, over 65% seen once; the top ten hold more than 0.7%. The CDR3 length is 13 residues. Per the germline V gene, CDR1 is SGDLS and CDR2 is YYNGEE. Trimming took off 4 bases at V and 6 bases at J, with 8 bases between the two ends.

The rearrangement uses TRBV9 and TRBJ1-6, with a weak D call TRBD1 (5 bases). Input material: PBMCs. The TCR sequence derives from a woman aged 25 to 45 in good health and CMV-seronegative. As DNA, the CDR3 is TGTGCCAGCAGCACGACAGTTAATTCACCCCTCCACTTT. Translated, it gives CASSTTVNSPLHF.